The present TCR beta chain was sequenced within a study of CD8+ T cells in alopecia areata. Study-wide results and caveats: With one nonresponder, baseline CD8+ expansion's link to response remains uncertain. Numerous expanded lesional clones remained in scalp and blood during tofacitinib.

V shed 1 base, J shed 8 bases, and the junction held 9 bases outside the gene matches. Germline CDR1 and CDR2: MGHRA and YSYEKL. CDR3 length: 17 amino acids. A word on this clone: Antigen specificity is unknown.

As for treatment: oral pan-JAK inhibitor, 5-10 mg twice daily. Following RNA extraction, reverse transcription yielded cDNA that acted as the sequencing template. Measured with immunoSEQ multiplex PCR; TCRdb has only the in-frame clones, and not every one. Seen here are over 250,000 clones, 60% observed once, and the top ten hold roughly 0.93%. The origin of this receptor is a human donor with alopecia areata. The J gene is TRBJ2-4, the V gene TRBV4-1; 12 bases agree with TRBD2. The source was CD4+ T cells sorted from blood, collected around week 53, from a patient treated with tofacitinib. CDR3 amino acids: CASSQGPLAGGLDIQYF. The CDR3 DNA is TGCGCCAGCAGCCAAGGTCCACTAGCGGGGGGTTTGGACATTCAGTACTTC.